This is a list of T cell receptor beta chains from one sample in a study of blood T cells in healthy people across ages. MiXCR, applied by TCRdb to the 5' RACE reads, yields one record per CDR3 protein. The sample yields fewer than 1,000,000 distinct CDR3 sequences, 44% seen once. The sample was blood. The receptors come from a man aged 60 to 69 in good health. Both conserved end residues are part of each CDR3. The D gene is left open where the match is weak. The size of a clone is reported for some rows only, either as once, few or many, or as a class for expanded clones.

D gene	V gene	J gene	clone size	CDR3 DNA	CDR3 protein
TRBD2	TRBV20-1	TRBJ2-1	.	TGCAGTGCTAGAGCGGGGGGGCAGTTCTTC	CSARAGGQFF
.	TRBV20-1	TRBJ2-7	.	TGCAGTGCTAGACGCGGAGTCTACGAGCAGTACTTC	CSARRGVYEQYF
TRBD1	TRBV11-2	TRBJ2-5	.	TGTGCCAGCAGCCCTAACTTTTACTCGGGACAGGGACTACAAGAGACCCAGTACTTC	CASSPNFYSGQGLQETQYF
.	TRBV12-3/TRBV12-4	TRBJ2-5	few	TGTGCCAGCAGTTTTTCGCCGGGGGAGACCCAGTACTTC	CASSFSPGETQYF
TRBD1	TRBV6-1	TRBJ2-1	.	TGTGCCAGCAGCGAGGACAGGGGTTCCTACAATGAGCAGTTCTTC	CASSEDRGSYNEQFF
.	TRBV3-1	TRBJ2-1	.	TGTGCCAGCAGCCTAGGACAGCAATACGATGAGCAGTTCTTC	CASSLGQQYDEQFF
TRBD1	TRBV20-1	TRBJ2-7	few	TGCAGTGCCAGGACAGGAAACTACGAGCAGTACTTC	CSARTGNYEQYF
.	TRBV20-1	TRBJ2-4	few	TGCAGTGCTGCCCTTTCCTCGTCAGTTCAGTACTTC	CSAALSSSVQYF
TRBD1	TRBV4-1	TRBJ1-6	.	TGCGCCAGCAGCCTAACACGGGACAGGGGGACTTCACCCCTCCACTTT	CASSLTRDRGTSPLHF
.	TRBV21-1	TRBJ2-7	.	TGTGCCAGCAGCAAAGGGGGCCATTTCAGGCGGTACGAGCAGTACTTC	CASSKGGHFRRYEQYF
.	TRBV20-1	TRBJ2-7	.	TGCAGTGCTCGACTAGATATACACGAGCAGTACTTC	CSARLDIHEQYF
.	TRBV28	TRBJ2-6	.	TGTGCCAGCTCAAAAACAGGGTTGGGGGCCAACGTCCTGACTTTC	CASSKTGLGANVLTF
TRBD1	TRBV12-3/TRBV12-4	TRBJ1-6	.	TGTGCCAGCAGCCTTCTCTGGACAGGGTTCGATGCACCCCTCCACTTT	CASSLLWTGFDAPLHF
.	TRBV7-2	TRBJ2-5	few	TGTGCCAGCGCTAGGGGATACACTCAAGAGACCCAGTACTTC	CASARGYTQETQYF
TRBD2	TRBV12-3/TRBV12-4	TRBJ2-1	.	TGTGCCAGCAGCCGACTAGCGACTGAGCAGTTCTTC	CASSRLATEQFF
TRBD2	TRBV15	TRBJ2-7	.	TGTGCCACCAGCGGCGGGGGACTAGCGCAATACGAGCAGTACTTC	CATSGGGLAQYEQYF
.	TRBV7-9	TRBJ2-1	.	TGTGCCAGCAGCTTCGGGGCAGGGGCTTGGAATGAGCAGTTCTTC	CASSFGAGAWNEQFF
.	TRBV15	TRBJ1-2	.	TGTGCCACCAGCTCCCATCCCCGATCGGACTATGGCTACACCTTC	CATSSHPRSDYGYTF
.	TRBV20-1	TRBJ2-6	.	TGCAGTGCAACCGGGACCACGGGGGCCAACGTCCTGACTTTC	CSATGTTGANVLTF
.	TRBV7-9	TRBJ1-5	.	TGTGCCAGCAGCTTCGGGGTCCTTGGAGGAAATCAGCCCCAGCATTTT	CASSFGVLGGNQPQHF
.	TRBV14	TRBJ2-5	.	TGTGCCAGCAGCCAACAGGGGCGCGTAAAGACCCAGTACTTC	CASSQQGRVKTQYF
.	TRBV30	TRBJ1-6	.	TGTGCCTGGAGTGGCCGTATGGATAATTCACCCCTCCACTTT	CAWSGRMDNSPLHF
.	TRBV5-1	TRBJ2-6	.	TGCGCCAGCAGATTCGACGGCTCTGGGGCCAACGTCCTGACTTTC	CASRFDGSGANVLTF
TRBD1	TRBV9	TRBJ1-5	.	TGTGCCAGCAGCGTAGCGGGACAGGGGAATCAGCCCCAGCATTTT	CASSVAGQGNQPQHF
.	TRBV9	TRBJ2-7	few	TGTGCCAGCAGCGTAGCCCCCGCGCCTTCCTACGAGCAGTACTTC	CASSVAPAPSYEQYF
TRBD2	TRBV5-6	TRBJ2-5	.	TGTGCCAGCAGCTTGGGACTAGCGGGGTCCTTTGGTGAGCAGTACTTC	CASSLGLAGSFGEQYF
TRBD2	TRBV18	TRBJ2-3	.	TGTGCCAGCTCACCGTATCGGGCTAGCGGGGGGCCAGATACGCAGTATTTT	CASSPYRASGGPDTQYF
TRBD2	TRBV7-2	TRBJ2-7	few	TGTGCCAGCAGCGGGACTAGCGGGGGTTCCTACGAGCAGTACTTC	CASSGTSGGSYEQYF
.	TRBV27	TRBJ1-5	.	TGTGCCAGCAGTACACAGGGCTTGGGCAATCAGCCCCAGCATTTT	CASSTQGLGNQPQHF
.	TRBV15	TRBJ2-7	.	TGTGCCACCTGCTTATCGGGGGGCGACGAGCAGTACTTC	CATCLSGGDEQYF
.	TRBV12-3/TRBV12-4	TRBJ1-6	many	TGTGCCAGCAGTTTGTCAGGCCGAACCCATTCACCCCTCCACTTT	CASSLSGRTHSPLHF
.	TRBV5-5	TRBJ2-6	once	TGTGCCAGCAACTTGCCGACCGTCAGGGGGGCCAACGTCCTGACTTTC	CASNLPTVRGANVLTF
.	TRBV20-1	TRBJ2-5	.	TGCAGTGCTAGAGATGGTCATCAACGTACATACGAGACCCAGTACTTC	CSARDGHQRTYETQYF
.	TRBV7-2	TRBJ2-3	.	TGTACCAGCAGCTTGCTGAGCGGTGGGCCGCAGTATTTT	CTSSLLSGGPQYF
.	TRBV6-2/TRBV6-3	TRBJ2-7	few	TGTGCCAGCAGGACAATTCACGTTTTTGGCGGGGCAAGCTCCTACGAGCAGTACTTC	CASRTIHVFGGASSYEQYF
.	TRBV11-3	TRBJ1-5	many	TGTGCCAGCAGCTTAGGTTTGCGTCAGCCCCAGCATTTT	CASSLGLRQPQHF
.	TRBV30	TRBJ2-1	few	TGTGCCTGGGCCGTAGCGCTCCCCTACAATGAGCAGTTCTTC	CAWAVALPYNEQFF
.	TRBV7-9	TRBJ2-7	few	TGTGCCAGCAGCGTAGCAGGGGCCTACGAGCAGTACTTC	CASSVAGAYEQYF
TRBD1	TRBV20-1	TRBJ2-4	few	TGCAGTGCTAGTGAGGGGGCCGGGGCCAAAAACATTCAGTACTTC	CSASEGAGAKNIQYF
.	TRBV10-3	TRBJ2-4	few	TGTGCCATCAGTGAATGGGAACAAAACATTCAGTACTTC	CAISEWEQNIQYF
TRBD2	TRBV7-9	TRBJ2-1	.	TGTGCCAGCAGCCAACTAGCGGGGGGTGATGAGCAGTTCTTC	CASSQLAGGDEQFF
.	TRBV5-1	TRBJ1-2	.	TGCGCCAGCAGCACATTGGACGGTAACTATGGCTACACCTTC	CASSTLDGNYGYTF
.	TRBV4-1	TRBJ1-5	.	TGCGCCAGCAGCCAAGGTGTAGTCCGGGGTCTTAGCAATCAGCCCCAGCATTTT	CASSQGVVRGLSNQPQHF
TRBD2	TRBV11-1	TRBJ2-1	.	TGTGCCAGCAGCTCCACCGGGAGGGGCGGTGAGCAGTTCTTC	CASSSTGRGGEQFF
.	TRBV15	TRBJ2-4	few	TGTGCCACCAGCACCCAACACTCCCCCGAAGCCAAAAACATTCAGTACTTC	CATSTQHSPEAKNIQYF
TRBD1	TRBV12-3/TRBV12-4	TRBJ2-5	.	TGTGCCAGCAGTCGAGGACAGGGTGTGGAGACCCAGTACTTC	CASSRGQGVETQYF
.	TRBV6-2/TRBV6-3	TRBJ2-3	few	TGTGCCAGCAGACGGGGGGCAATAGATACGCAGTATTTT	CASRRGAIDTQYF